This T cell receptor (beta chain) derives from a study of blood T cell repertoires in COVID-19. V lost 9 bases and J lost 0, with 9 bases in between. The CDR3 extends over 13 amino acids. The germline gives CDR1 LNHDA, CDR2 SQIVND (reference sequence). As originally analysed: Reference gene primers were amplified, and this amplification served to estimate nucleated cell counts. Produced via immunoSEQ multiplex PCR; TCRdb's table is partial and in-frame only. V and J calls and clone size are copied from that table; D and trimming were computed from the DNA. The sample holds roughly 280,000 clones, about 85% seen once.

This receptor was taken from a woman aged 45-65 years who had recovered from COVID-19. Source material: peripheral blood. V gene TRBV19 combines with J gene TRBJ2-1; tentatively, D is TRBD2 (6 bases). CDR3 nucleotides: TGTGCCAGCCGGGAGCACTCCTACAATGAGCAGTTCTTC. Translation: CASREHSYNEQFF.